This T cell receptor beta chain is drawn from a study of blood T cell repertoires in COVID-19 (dated by TCRdb to 2018 to 2021). About the investigation overall: The collaborator samples originated in the United States, Italy and Spain and spanned the acute and convalescent phases of COVID-19. Nearly every sample came with metadata listing a de-identified subject ID, COVID-19 status, age in years and sex. Samples came from the ongoing ImmuneRACE study (first 160 participants) plus 1,254 subjects from 6 global collaborators. The prospective study material was composed of cDNA or gDNA derived from T cells, B-cell-depleted T cells, or PBMCs. A freely available public database, intended as a resource for researchers studying the immune response to SARS-CoV-2, is where the repertoires were released. Deeply sampled blood TCRbeta repertoires from subjects exposed to, actively infected with, or recovered from COVID-19 were included in the dataset. HLA class I and class II types, where available, came from metadata supplied by the sample provider rather than from assay-based typing. What the work shows at the level of the full study, not this receptor alone: How much clinical and demographic metadata was included differed by source and by participant, and the metadata was provided uncurated.

From the germline V gene (reference sequence), CDR1 is LNHDA and CDR2 is SQIVND. Counted from cysteine to phenylalanine, this CDR3 has 14 amino acids. Only the CDR3 region is kept as DNA, spanning 42 bases read in frame from base 1. The V end loses 6 bases and the J end loses 2 bases, and a stretch of 12 bases separates them. The immunoSEQ Assay, a bias-controlled multiplex PCR, was used to amplify TCRbeta CDR3 regions from genomic DNA. Regarding the original processing steps: Within the assay, amplification of reference gene primers was used to estimate how many nucleated cells each sample contained. To quantify the absolute abundance of each unique TCRbeta CDR3 rearrangement, sequence reads were collapsed and filtered. For each sample, productive Simpson clonality was calculated as the square root of Simpson's diversity index across productive rearrangements. TCRdb limited this immuneACCESS table to in-frame rearrangements with V and J called. A share of clones is missing; checked studies link under half to unresolved V genes, and the rest is unexplained. V, J and clone size are taken as reported in that table, and D and trimming were inferred from the DNA itself. The sample yields a few hundred thousand clones; around 90% were counted once. Of the sample, around 1.2% is held by the ten largest clones.

Participants in the prospective study were aged 18 to 89 years, lived in some 24 United States geographic areas, and enrolled through a virtual design. In the prospective study, cohorts were assigned on the basis of participant-reported clinical history obtained from a screening survey and a study questionnaire. Recovered participants in ImmuneRACE Cohort 3 were defined as having two consecutive negative NP/OP PCR tests, clearance from a healthcare professional, or resolution of symptoms. In the prospective study, whole blood, serum and a nasopharyngeal or oropharyngeal swab were collected from each participant by mobile phlebotomists. Prospective study participants could optionally give additional blood draws and questionnaires over a roughly 2-month period. Before DNA extraction, blood samples from the prospective study were shipped at room temperature or frozen. About this clone: Its antigen is currently not known. No much larger clone exists at a distance of one base, and base qualities are not known.

This TCR was recovered from a young woman who had recovered from COVID-19. The V and J segments used are TRBV19 and TRBJ2-3; TRBD1 is possibly the D segment (5 matching bases). The sample consisted of PBMCs or T cells enriched from blood (not recorded which). The CDR3 amino acid sequence is: CASSYDRVTDTQYF. The bases read TGTGCCAGTAGCTACGACAGAGTCACAGATACGCAGTATTTT.